One and the same sample provided the 28 T cell receptor beta chains below, sequenced in a study of B cell selection in AIRE deficiency. The regulatory T cell sort gate was CD4+CD25hiCD127low/negative. Clones were read by immunoSEQ multiplex PCR, and TCRdb kept only the in-frame ones, dropping some. The sample has some 5,000 clones, more than 75% seen once. Input material: Tregs sorted from PBMCs. The receptors originated from a human donor with AIRE deficiency.

V gene TRBV11-1 combines with J gene TRBJ2-1; 7 nucleotides match TRBD2. The CDR3 extends over 15 amino acids. V shed 6 bases, J shed 0 bases, and the junction held 5 bases outside the gene matches. Germline CDR1 and CDR2: SGHAT and FQDESV (reference sequence). The CDR3 spells CASSTGLGSYNEQFF. As DNA, the CDR3 is TGTGCCAGCAGTACAGGACTAGGCTCCTACAATGAGCAGTTCTTC.

The chain employs TRBV11-2 and TRBJ1-2, with 7 nucleotides matching TRBD1. This CDR3 spans 15 amino acids. Germline CDR1 is SGHAT and CDR2 is FQNNGV. V shed 5 bases, J shed 7 bases, and the junction held 13 bases outside the gene matches. DNA of the CDR3: TGTGCCAGCAGCGGGTTTTTGGACAGGTTCTCTGGCTACACCTTC. Translation gives CASSGFLDRFSGYTF.

This CDR3 is CASSLQGRGTQYF. The CDR3 DNA is TGTGCCAGCTCACTACAGGGACGGGGGACCCAGTACTTC. The chain recombines TRBV18 with TRBJ2-5; D is perhaps TRBD1 (6 bases). CDR3 length: 13 amino acids. Germline V gene lookup returns CDR1 KGHSH and CDR2 LQKENI. V was shortened by 4 bases and J by 7 bases, with 13 bases between the two germline ends.

The rearrangement links TRBV28 to TRBJ2-4; 8 nucleotides align to TRBD2. CDR3 length: 16 residues. Germline assignment: CDR1 MDHEN and CDR2 SYDVKM. Losses at the gene ends were 7 bases for V and 0 bases for J; bases not matched to a gene: 8. CDR3 nucleotide sequence: TGTGCCAGCAACCCCCGGGGGGGGTTAGCCAAAAACATTCAGTACTTC. Amino acids: CASNPRGGLAKNIQYF.

The CDR3 DNA sequence: TGTGCCAGTACCTTCTCCTACGAGCAGTACTTC. Translation gives CASTFSYEQYF. This chain uses TRBV2 with TRBJ2-7; no clear D. Trimming shortened V by 9 bases and J by 0 bases, and 6 bases separated the two germline ends. The CDR3 extends over 11 amino acids. Germline CDR1 and CDR2: SNHLY and FYNNEI.

The chain carries TRBV5-4 and TRBJ2-1; 8 positions match TRBD2. The germline V gene encodes CDR1 SGHNT and CDR2 YYREEE (reference sequence). Losses at the gene ends were 4 bases for V and 4 bases for J; bases not matched to a gene: 4. CDR3 length equals 14 residues. CDR3 sequence (DNA): TGTGCCAGCAGCCGGGGGGGCAGTTACAATGAGCAGTTCTTC. It codes for CASSRGGSYNEQFF.

This clone is labeled as large (0.1 to 1%). This chain connects TRBV18 to TRBJ1-2, with a tentative D call TRBD1 (6 bases). This CDR3 has 16 residues. V was cut by 3 bases and J by 3 bases, with 17 bases left in between. Germline CDR1 and CDR2: KGHSH and LQKENI. CDR3 amino acids: CASSPTREDSYYGYTF. The CDR3 coding sequence is TGTGCCAGCTCACCGACACGAGAGGACAGTTACTATGGCTACACCTTC.

The chain is built from TRBV4-2 and TRBJ1-1; 8 nucleotides align to TRBD1. The germline V gene has CDR1 LGHNA and CDR2 YNFKEQ. The CDR3 spans 20 residues. V lost 0 bases to trimming and J lost 5 bases; unmatched junction nucleotides: 20. The CDR3 region has the DNA TGTGCCAGCAGCCAAGATGCCCTATGGACAGGGTATCTCTTTCGGACTGAAGCTTTCTTT. Its protein is CASSQDALWTGYLFRTEAFF.

The genes are TRBV19 and TRBJ1-4; tentative D call: TRBD1 (5 bases). V was pared by 3 bases and J by 8 bases, with 13 bases between. In germline, CDR1 is LNHDA, CDR2 SQIVND (reference sequence). This CDR3 has 14 amino acids. The CDR3: CASSMMAHREKLFF. The CDR3 DNA follows: TGTGCCAGTAGTATGATGGCCCACAGGGAAAAACTGTTTTTT.

The chain has TRBV6-1 and TRBJ2-2, with D unclear. The germline V gene has CDR1 MNHNS and CDR2 SASEGT. The V gene lost 8 bases and the J gene lost 5 bases, with 9 bases spanning the gap. The CDR3 spans 12 residues. This chain's CDR3 is CASSLLTGELFF. CDR3 bases: TGTGCCAGCTCTCTTTTGACCGGGGAGCTGTTTTTT.

This rearrangement joins TRBV5-1 to TRBJ1-1; perhaps TRBD1 as D (6 bases). The CDR3 is made up of 15 amino acids. CDR1 and CDR2 from the germline V gene are SGHRS and YFSETQ. Trimming pared 0 bases from V and 1 base from J, leaving 10 bases between. The CDR3 bases are TGCGCCAGCAGCTTGGGTTCGGGGGCGAACACTGAAGCTTTCTTT. This translates into CASSLGSGANTEAFF. The variable domain in full, completed from reference TRBV5-1 and TRBJ1-1, reads KAGVTQTPRYLIKTRGQQVTLSCSPISGHRSVSWYQQTPGQGLQFLFEYFSETQRNKGNFPGRFSGRQFSNSRSEMNVSTLELGDSALYLCASSLGSGANTEAFFGQGTRLTVV.

This clone appeared once. This chain uses TRBV5-4 with TRBJ2-7, with 9 bases matching TRBD1. CDR3 length equals 16 residues. In germline, CDR1 is SGHNT, CDR2 YYREEE (reference sequence). The junction had 9 bases not matched to a gene; V was cut back by 1 base and J by 4 bases. In DNA, the CDR3 is TGTGCCAGCAGCTTGTATCAAGGACAGGGGATATACGAGCAGTACTTC. Translated: CASSLYQGQGIYEQYF.

J is TRBJ2-1 and V is TRBV12-5; 10 bases map to TRBD2. Germline V gene data show CDR1 as LGHNT and CDR2 as FRNRAP. This CDR3 is 18 amino acids long. The V segment lost 0 bases and the J segment 4 bases; nucleotides outside the gene matches: 9. The DNA of the CDR3 is TGTGCTAGTGGTTTGGTACCCGGACTAGCGGCCTTGTACAATGAGCAGTTCTTC. It codes for CASGLVPGLAALYNEQFF.

The rearrangement links TRBV5-4 to TRBJ1-2; TRBD1 aligns across 8 bases. V lost 4 bases to trimming and J lost 0 bases; unmatched junction nucleotides: 11. The CDR3 contains 17 residues. The germline CDR1 and CDR2 sequences are SGHNT and YYREEE (reference sequence). This CDR3 is CASSQDWAQGANYGYTF. Here the CDR3 DNA reads TGTGCCAGCAGCCAAGACTGGGCACAGGGGGCTAACTATGGCTACACCTTC.

A few counts support this clone. The chain joins TRBV5-6 to TRBJ2-6; no definite D call. The CDR3 runs to 17 residues. The V gene's germline CDR1 is SGHDT and CDR2 YYEEEE. Trimming stripped 4 bases from V and 0 bases from J, with 14 bases between. CDR3 region: CASSLLYRASGANVLTF. CDR3 coding DNA: TGTGCCAGCAGCCTTCTCTATCGGGCCTCTGGGGCCAACGTCCTGACTTTC.

The chain employs TRBV28 and TRBJ1-5, with D unresolved. Germline-derived CDR1 and CDR2 are MDHEN and SYDVKM. This CDR3 has 18 amino acids. V shed 2 bases and J shed 5 bases, with 22 bases lying between them. The CDR3 sequence is CASSLHEFDLTYYQPQHF. DNA for the CDR3: TGTGCCAGCAGTTTACACGAATTCGATTTGACATACTATCAGCCCCAGCATTTT.

The gene calls are TRBV20-1 and TRBJ1-6; D remains ambiguous. V was shortened by 5 bases and J by 9 bases, with 8 bases between the two germline ends. The length of the CDR3 is 11 residues. Per the germline V gene, CDR1 is DFQATT and CDR2 is SNEGSKA (reference sequence). DNA of the CDR3: TGCAGTGCTTCTTTAGGTTCACCCCTCCACTTT. As protein: CSASLGSPLHF.

The V gene is TRBV7-9, the J gene TRBJ1-4; D call uncertain. This CDR3 is built from 14 residues. The germline V and J ends were trimmed by 5 bases and 4 bases, with 11 bases remaining between them. CDR1 and CDR2 (germline): SEHNR, FQNEAQ (reference sequence). CDR3 DNA: TGTGCCAGCAGCCCCCGCGGGGTTAATGAAAAACTGTTTTTT. Residues: CASSPRGVNEKLFF.

The rearrangement joins TRBV4-3 to TRBJ2-3; 9 bases are a match to TRBD1. The V gene's germline CDR1 is LGHNA and CDR2 YSLEER. Trimming cost V 0 bases and J 5 bases; bases outside gene matches: 12. The CDR3 consists of 18 residues. The CDR3 sequence is CASSQEKPGQGYRDTQYF. Here the CDR3 DNA reads TGCGCCAGCAGCCAAGAAAAACCGGGACAGGGTTACAGAGATACGCAGTATTTT.

The chain links TRBV5-4 to TRBJ2-3; 7 nucleotides agree with TRBD2. With V trimmed by 0 bases and J by 1 base, 8 bases remained unmatched. Germline-derived CDR1 and CDR2 are SGHNT and YYREEE (reference sequence). The length of the CDR3 is 17 residues. CDR3 sequence (DNA): TGTGCCAGCAGCTTGGGACTAGCACCCGGCGGCACAGATACGCAGTATTTT. It yields the protein CASSLGLAPGGTDTQYF. Drawing the rest from reference TRBV5-4 and TRBJ2-3, the complete variable domain is ETGVTQSPTHLIKTRGQQVTLRCSSQSGHNTVSWYQQALGQGPQFIFQYYREEENGRGNFPPRFSGLQFPNYSSELNVNALELDDSALYLCASSLGLAPGGTDTQYFGPGTRLTVL.

The rearrangement joins TRBV30 to TRBJ1-6, with D possibly being TRBD1 (5 bases). V lost 0 bases to trimming and J lost 0 bases, with 30 bases between them. CDR1 is GTSNPN, CDR2 SVGIG, per germline (reference sequence). The CDR3 has 23 residues. This CDR3 is CAWSVRSQIIRGPADSYNSPLHF. Written as DNA, the CDR3 is TGTGCCTGGAGTGTACGCTCCCAGATCATAAGGGGCCCGGCCGACTCCTATAATTCACCCCTCCACTTT.

This clone was picked up one time. The gene calls are TRBV7-3 and TRBJ1-1; 8 bases line up with TRBD1. This CDR3 is 15 amino acids long. Germline V gene lookup returns CDR1 SGHTA and CDR2 FQGTGA. V was pared by 5 bases and J by 4 bases, with 9 bases of the junction left unmatched. The CDR3 protein is CASSERTGYRTEAFF. CDR3 coding DNA: TGTGCCAGCAGCGAACGGACAGGGTACCGCACTGAAGCTTTCTTT.

The chain links TRBV7-3 to TRBJ1-6; 7 nucleotides match TRBD1. With 5 bases clipped from V and 7 bases from J, the junction kept 2 bases outside the gene matches. Germline V gene data show CDR1 as SGHTA and CDR2 as FQGTGA. This CDR3 region has 13 residues. CDR3 DNA: TGTGCCAGCAGCGACAGGGTGAATTCACCCCTCCACTTT. Translation: CASSDRVNSPLHF.

The CDR3 spells CASSFSLTSARGTDTQYF. The CDR3 region has the DNA TGTGCCAGCAGCTTTAGTCTCACTAGCGCACGGGGCACAGATACGCAGTATTTT. This sequence joins TRBV7-9 and TRBJ2-3; 7 bases are a match to TRBD2. V lost 3 bases to trimming and J lost 1 base; unmatched junction nucleotides: 13. CDR1 is SEHNR, CDR2 FQNEAQ, per germline (reference sequence). The CDR3 contains 18 residues.

The CDR3 loop is CASSQFAGGSNEQFF. The CDR3 coding sequence is TGCGCCAGCAGTCAATTCGCGGGAGGGTCCAATGAGCAGTTCTTC. This chain uses TRBV23-1 with TRBJ2-1; 9 bases line up with TRBD2. TRBV23-1 counts as an open reading frame of uncertain function. V was clipped by 1 base and J by 6 bases; unmatched bases: 4. The CDR3 is made up of 15 amino acids.

The chain uses TRBV6-5 and TRBJ1-1, with D perhaps TRBD1 (5 bases). Germline CDR1 reads MNHEY; CDR2 reads SVGAGI. V was pared by 2 bases and J by 4 bases, with 14 bases between. This CDR3 is built from 15 residues. The CDR3 DNA follows: TGTGCCAGCAGTTACGGTCAGGGTAGGGTCACTGAAGCTTTCTTT. It translates to CASSYGQGRVTEAFF.

The V gene is TRBV5-1, the J gene TRBJ1-4; D is ambiguous. This CDR3 contains 15 residues. Germline CDR1 and CDR2: SGHRS and YFSETQ. V lost 0 bases and J lost 5, with 11 bases in between. This CDR3 reads CASSLVGRENEKLFF. The CDR3 DNA sequence: TGCGCCAGCAGCTTGGTGGGTAGGGAGAATGAAAAACTGTTTTTT.

This clone has only one observation. The J gene is TRBJ2-1, the V gene TRBV4-3; TRBD2 aligns across 11 bases. The CDR3 spans 21 residues. The V gene's germline CDR1 is LGHNA and CDR2 YSLEER. The ends lost 6 bases at V and 0 bases at J; junction bases unmatched: 19. The CDR3 DNA reads as TGCGCCAGCAGGGTAAAAACCGGGACTAGCGGACCCCAAAGCTCCTACAATGAGCAGTTCTTC. It yields the protein CASRVKTGTSGPQSSYNEQFF.